The 32 T cell receptor beta chains below were found in one sample sequenced in a study of blood T cell repertoires in COVID-19. Profiled with immunoSEQ multiplex PCR; TCRdb holds only in-frame clones, not every one. The repertoire has 120,000 to 150,000 clones, roughly 76% of them found once; the top ten carry 7% to 10%. The sequenced sample was peripheral blood. These receptors were taken from a human donor with acute or convalescent COVID-19. The donor label of this sample is uncertain.

The rearrangement joins TRBV4-1 to TRBJ1-5; D perhaps matches TRBD1 (6 bases). The CDR3 totals 17 residues. The V gene lost 0 bases and the J gene lost 2 bases, with 14 bases spanning the gap. Germline CDR1 reads MGHRA; CDR2 reads YSYEKL. The CDR3 here is CASSQDAGAAGNQPQHF. In DNA form, the CDR3 reads TGCGCCAGCAGCCAAGATGCGGGGGCGGCGGGCAATCAGCCCCAGCATTTT.

The genes are TRBV29-1 and TRBJ1-1; D is possibly TRBD1 (5 bases). Per germline, CDR1 SQVTM and CDR2 ANQGSEA. The length of the CDR3 is 10 residues. With 6 bases removed from V and 6 bases from J, the gap between germline ends came to 8 bases. The DNA for the CDR3 is TGCAGCGTACAGGCCGCTGAAGCTTTCTTT. This codes for CSVQAAEAFF.

This chain connects TRBV12-3 or TRBV12-4 to TRBJ1-4; D remains unclear. V shed 7 bases and J shed 7 bases, with 10 bases lying between them. The CDR3 is 12 residues long. The CDR3 sequence: CASTDMSEKLFF. In nucleotides, the CDR3 is TGTGCCAGCACCGACATGAGTGAAAAACTGTTTTTT.

The chain carries TRBV6-4 and TRBJ1-5, with D possibly matching TRBD1 (6 bases). Per germline, CDR1 MRHNA and CDR2 SNTAGT. Between the trimmed V and J ends, which lost 5 bases and 7 bases, there was a span of 12 bases. The CDR3 totals 13 residues. CDR3 DNA sequence: TGTGCCAGCAGTTGGGGGCTAGGGCAGCCCCAGCATTTT. Translating it yields CASSWGLGQPQHF.

This clone was observed a handful of times. This rearrangement joins TRBV24-1 to TRBJ2-2; TRBD1 aligns across 10 bases. The CDR3 consists of 20 residues. The V and J ends lost 5 bases and 0 bases, in that order; junction bases with no gene match: 14. Per germline, CDR1 KGHDR and CDR2 SFDVKD. The CDR3 DNA is TGTGCCACCAGTGCCCCGGGGAGGGACAGGGGTCTCGCGAACACCGGGGAGCTGTTTTTT. It is translated as CATSAPGRDRGLANTGELFF.

The chain links TRBV10-3 to TRBJ1-3; possible D gene TRBD1, 5 bases. The germline V gene encodes CDR1 ENHRY and CDR2 SYGVKD. Trimming removed 3 bases from V and 7 bases from J, with 13 bases in between. This CDR3 region has 14 residues. The CDR3 spells CAISDNPRGNTIYF. The CDR3, as DNA: TGTGCCATCAGTGATAACCCCCGGGGGAACACCATATATTTT.

This chain joins TRBV9 and TRBJ2-5, with 10 nucleotides matching TRBD2. V lost 2 bases and J lost 4; bases outside the gene matches: 5. CDR3 length: 15 residues. Germline CDR1 reads SGDLS; CDR2 reads YYNGEE. This CDR3 reads CASSVSGGARETQYF. The DNA of the CDR3 is TGTGCCAGCAGCGTCAGCGGGGGGGCCAGAGAGACCCAGTACTTC.

The chain joins TRBV29-1 to TRBJ2-7, with a weak D call TRBD2 (6 bases). With 1 base removed from V and 2 bases from J, the gap between germline ends came to 18 bases. The CDR3 is 16 residues long. From germline, CDR1 is SQVTM and CDR2 ANQGSEA. CDR3 in DNA: TGCAGCGTTGAAGCCACCCGAACCGGCGGGGCCTACGAGCAGTACTTC. It translates to CSVEATRTGGAYEQYF.

This clone was seen more than once but under ten times. The same CDR3 can be traced to other DNA sequences in this sample. The J gene is TRBJ1-6, the V gene TRBV18, with 8 nucleotides matching TRBD1. The CDR3 extends over 15 amino acids. With V trimmed by 3 bases and J by 5 bases, 3 bases remained unmatched. In germline, CDR1 is KGHSH, CDR2 LQKENI. CDR3 in DNA: TGTGCCAGCTCACCGCAACAGGGGGATAATTCACCCCTCCACTTT. It yields the protein CASSPQQGDNSPLHF.

This rearrangement joins TRBV5-1 to TRBJ2-1, with 8 bases that match TRBD1. The CDR3 is 18 residues long. The V gene end was trimmed by 1 base and the J gene end by 5 bases; junction bases not matched to a gene: 14. CDR1 and CDR2 from the germline V gene are SGHRS and YFSETQ. For the CDR3, the DNA is TGCGCCAGCAGCTTGACCCTAGGACAGGGTCGGGGCAACAATGAGCAGTTCTTC. Translating gives CASSLTLGQGRGNNEQFF.

The chain is built from TRBV14 and TRBJ2-7; unclear D gene. Germline values: CDR1 SGHDN, CDR2 FVKESK. The CDR3 contains 12 residues. The V end was cut by 1 base, the J end by 3 bases, with 4 bases between. The CDR3 sequence: CASSQVNYEQYF. In DNA, the CDR3 is TGTGCCAGCAGCCAAGTTAACTACGAGCAGTACTTC.

The rearrangement uses TRBV27 and TRBJ1-2; 9 nucleotides line up with TRBD1. V shed 1 base and J 6 bases; nucleotides not matched to a gene: 6. Germline V CDR1 and CDR2: MNHEY, SMNVEV (reference sequence). The CDR3 totals 15 residues. CDR3 nucleotides: TGTGCCAGCAGTTTATTGGCACAGGGGGCGGATGGCTACACCTTC. It encodes CASSLLAQGADGYTF.

The V call is TRBV10-3, the J call TRBJ2-1, with D possibly being TRBD1 (5 bases). Germline assignment: CDR1 ENHRY and CDR2 SYGVKD. Trimming cost V 7 bases and J 6 bases, with 7 bases left between them. This CDR3 has 11 amino acids. The DNA of the CDR3 is TGTGCCATCACAAGGGGCAATGAGCAGTTCTTC. Residues: CAITRGNEQFF.

Notes on this clone: One end of the junction fails to match germline, which may point to a read error. V usage is TRBV12-3 or TRBV12-4 and J usage is TRBJ1-2, with 11 bases lining up with TRBD1. This CDR3 has 12 residues. Here the CDR3 reads CASSLMGQGGNF. Written as DNA, the CDR3 is TGTGCCAGCAGTTTAATGGGACAGGGGGGGAACTTC.

Note on this clone: Within the sample, other DNA sequences also encode this same CDR3. CDR3 sequence (DNA): TGTGCCAGCAGTGGGAGGGGGAACACTGAAGCTTTCTTT. Translating it yields CASSGRGNTEAFF. V usage is TRBV2 and J usage is TRBJ1-1; possible D gene TRBD1, 5 bases. The CDR3 runs 13 residues. The V gene lost 4 bases and the J gene lost 1 base, with 7 bases spanning the gap. Germline V CDR1 and CDR2: SNHLY, FYNNEI.

The chain joins TRBV4-1 to TRBJ1-2, with D perhaps matching TRBD1 (6 bases). CDR1 and CDR2 from the germline V gene are MGHRA and YSYEKL. The CDR3 is 14 amino acids. The V end was cut by 0 bases, the J end by 2 bases, with 7 bases between. Here the CDR3 reads CASSQDTGNYGYTF. The CDR3 nucleotides are TGCGCCAGCAGCCAAGATACAGGGAACTATGGCTACACCTTC.

The chain employs TRBV9 and TRBJ1-4, with TRBD1 identical over 8 bases. Germline assignment: CDR1 SGDLS and CDR2 YYNGEE. This CDR3 is 14 amino acids long. Trimming at V came to 1 base and at J to 5 bases, leaving 1 base not matched to a gene. The CDR3: CASSVRTGNEKLFF. In DNA, the CDR3 is TGTGCCAGCAGCGTAAGGACAGGGAATGAAAAACTGTTTTTT. Using reference TRBV9 and TRBJ1-4 for the parts outside the CDR3, the full variable domain is DSGVTQTPKHLITATGQRVTLRCSPRSGDLSVYWYQQSLDQGLQFLIQYYNGEERAKGNILERFSAQQFPDLHSELNLSSLELGDSALYFCASSVRTGNEKLFFGSGTQLSVL.

This clone came up a few times. The chain employs TRBV6-5 and TRBJ1-4; D remains ambiguous. Germline lookup yields CDR1 MNHEY and CDR2 SVGAGI. The V gene lost 0 bases and the J gene lost 2 bases, with 7 bases spanning the gap. The CDR3 is made up of 15 amino acids. CDR3 in DNA: TGTGCCAGCAGTTACTCGACGGGGACTAATGAAAAACTGTTTTTT. Translated: CASSYSTGTNEKLFF.

The V call is TRBV5-1, the J call TRBJ2-3; the match to TRBD2 covers 8 bases. Germline V lookup: CDR1 SGHRS, CDR2 YFSETQ. Unmatched junction bases numbered 14, after V lost 3 bases and J lost 11 bases. This CDR3 has 15 residues. The CDR3 region is CASSSGGQSLRGQYF. The CDR3 nucleotides are TGCGCCAGCAGCTCGGGGGGGCAAAGCCTTCGAGGGCAGTATTTT.

The rearrangement joins TRBV9 to TRBJ2-1, with 8 bases lining up with TRBD1. Per germline, CDR1 SGDLS and CDR2 YYNGEE. The V segment lost 4 bases and the J segment 3 bases; nucleotides outside the gene matches: 6. This CDR3 contains 15 residues. In DNA form, the CDR3 reads TGTGCCAGCAGCCCGAGGGGGACAGGCTACAATGAGCAGTTCTTC. Protein: CASSPRGTGYNEQFF.

The chain is built from TRBV4-1 and TRBJ1-1, with D tentatively TRBD1 (5 bases). The V end lost 0 bases, the J end lost 0 bases, and 8 bases lay between the germline ends. This CDR3 is built from 15 residues. CDR1 and CDR2 (germline): MGHRA, YSYEKL. CDR3 region: CASSQERQLNTEAFF. As DNA, the CDR3 is TGCGCCAGCAGCCAAGAGCGACAGCTGAACACTGAAGCTTTCTTT.

V gene TRBV3-1 (or the pseudogene TRBV3-2) combines with J gene TRBJ1-1; 7 bases are shared with TRBD1. Unmatched junction bases numbered 9, after V lost 1 base and J lost 7 bases. The CDR3 has 15 residues. Germline CDR1 and CDR2: LGHDT and YNNKEL (reference sequence). CDR3 loop: CASSQGTGLGSEAFF. DNA of the CDR3: TGTGCCAGCAGCCAAGGGACAGGCCTCGGGAGTGAAGCTTTCTTT.

The V and J genes are TRBV2 and TRBJ2-2; 8 bases align to TRBD1. Looked up from germline, CDR1 is SNHLY and CDR2 is FYNNEI. CDR3 length: 15 residues. The V segment lost 6 bases and the J segment 6 bases; nucleotides outside the gene matches: 9. CDR3 in amino acids: CASRGDRWTPGELFF. For the CDR3, the DNA is TGTGCCAGCAGGGGGGACAGGTGGACCCCCGGGGAGCTGTTTTTT.

The chain joins TRBV7-8 to TRBJ2-3, with 13 bases aligning to TRBD2. Trimming removed 5 bases from V and 6 bases from J; junction bases left unmatched: 8. The CDR3 runs to 16 residues. Germline-derived CDR1 and CDR2 are SGHVS and FQNEAQ. The CDR3 DNA is TGTGCCAGCAGCCTCGGACTAGCGGGGGAGGGGGATACGCAGTATTTT. Translating it yields CASSLGLAGEGDTQYF.

Written as DNA, the CDR3 is TGCGCCAGCAGCTCAGGGGGCGCATCGGATGAGCAGTTCTTC. Encoded protein: CASSSGGASDEQFF. The rearrangement uses TRBV5-1 and TRBJ2-1; 8 bases align to TRBD1. The CDR3 runs 14 residues. After removal of 3 bases from V and 8 bases from J, the junction contained 7 bases not matched to a gene. Germline values: CDR1 SGHRS, CDR2 YFSETQ.

This clone is hyperexpanded within its sample. The chain is built from TRBV27 and TRBJ2-4, with TRBD1 as a possible D gene (5 bases). With 6 bases removed from V and 1 base from J, the gap between germline ends came to 16 bases. Germline lookup yields CDR1 MNHEY and CDR2 SMNVEV (reference sequence). The CDR3 runs 16 residues. CDR3 protein: CASRQGVPGAKNIQYF. CDR3 coding DNA: TGTGCCAGCAGACAAGGGGTGCCCGGCGCCAAAAACATTCAGTACTTC.

The V call is TRBV5-1, the J call TRBJ2-1, with D tentatively TRBD2 (6 bases). CDR1 is SGHRS and CDR2 is YFSETQ in the germline V gene. This CDR3 region has 17 residues. The V end was cut by 2 bases, the J end by 0 bases, with 15 bases between. As DNA, the CDR3 is TGCGCCAGCAGCTTATCATTCGGGGGAAACTCCTACAATGAGCAGTTCTTC. This encodes CASSLSFGGNSYNEQFF.

The gene calls are TRBV5-6 and TRBJ1-1, with TRBD1 matching over 11 bases. CDR3 length: 14 residues. Per the germline V gene, CDR1 is SGHDT and CDR2 is YYEEEE. The V segment lost 3 bases and the J segment 7 bases; nucleotides outside the gene matches: 5. CDR3 protein: CASSYGQGAFEAFF. The CDR3 region has the DNA TGTGCCAGCAGCTACGGACAGGGGGCTTTTGAAGCTTTCTTT. The entire variable domain, with the rest obtained from reference TRBV5-6 and TRBJ1-1, is as follows: DAGVTQSPTHLIKTRGQQVTLRCSPKSGHDTVSWYQQALGQGPQFIFQYYEEEERQRGNFPDRFSGHQFPNYSSELNVNALLLGDSALYLCASSYGQGAFEAFFGQGTRLTVV.

This chain links TRBV3-1 (or the pseudogene TRBV3-2) with TRBJ1-2, with D possibly matching TRBD1 (5 bases). The V end was cut by 4 bases, the J end by 5 bases, with 11 bases between. CDR1 and CDR2 from the germline V gene are LGHDT and YNNKEL (reference sequence). The CDR3 is made up of 13 amino acids. The CDR3 nucleotides read TGTGCCAGCAGCCGCGGGGGGGGATATGGCTACACCTTC. Translated, it gives CASSRGGGYGYTF.

A note on this clone: At one of its ends the junction is not consistent with the germline gene, which may arise from a read error. The chain recombines TRBV7-9 with TRBJ2-2, with 7 bases aligning to TRBD1. Per germline, CDR1 SEHNR and CDR2 FQNEAQ (reference sequence). The CDR3 spans 14 residues. CDR3 region: CANSVTGAPGELFF. The DNA of the CDR3 is TGTGCCAACAGCGTCACAGGGGCCCCCGGGGAGCTGTTTTTT.

The chain couples TRBV2 to TRBJ2-3; 9 positions match TRBD1. Unmatched junction bases numbered 3, after V lost 2 bases and J lost 6 bases. From germline, CDR1 is SNHLY and CDR2 FYNNEI. The CDR3 runs to 14 residues. The CDR3 nucleotides are TGTGCCAGCAGTGAAACAGGGGGCCCCGATACGCAGTATTTT. Translated: CASSETGGPDTQYF.

The CDR3 nucleotides read TGTGCCAGCAGTTTGCGCGTCACAGGGGGTGGAGGCTACACCTTC. This translates into CASSLRVTGGGGYTF. The rearrangement uses TRBV27 and TRBJ1-2; 8 bases fit TRBD1. V shed 3 bases and J 8 bases; nucleotides not matched to a gene: 11. CDR1 and CDR2 from the germline V gene are MNHEY and SMNVEV (reference sequence). The CDR3 extends over 15 amino acids.